These 31 T cell receptor beta chains were sequenced from one sample in a study of cytomegalovirus exposure and HLA in healthy donors. Method: immunoSEQ multiplex PCR; TCRdb's copy keeps in-frame clones and lacks some. The sample holds about 120,000 clones, approximately 81% seen once. The specimen sequenced was PBMCs. These receptors came from a woman aged 30 to 39 in good health and CMV-seronegative.

The CDR3 DNA sequence: TGTGCCAGTAGTATAGGGGGACTTTCAGGCTCCTACGAGCAGTACTTC. Its translation: CASSIGGLSGSYEQYF. The rearrangement joins TRBV19 to TRBJ2-7, with a weak D call TRBD2 (6 bases). The V gene lost 1 base and the J gene lost 0 bases, with 13 bases spanning the gap. The germline CDR1 and CDR2 sequences are LNHDA and SQIVND (reference sequence). CDR3 length equals 16 residues.

The rearrangement uses TRBV5-6 and TRBJ1-1; 8 bases are shared with TRBD1. The CDR3 runs 16 residues. Trimming removed 0 bases from V and 6 bases from J; junction bases left unmatched: 10. The germline CDR1 and CDR2 sequences are SGHDT and YYEEEE. Written as DNA, the CDR3 is TGTGCCAGCAGCTTGGCGGCAGGGGGCGGAGGAGCTGAAGCTTTCTTT. Amino acid sequence: CASSLAAGGGGAEAFF.

This sequence joins TRBV4-1 and TRBJ1-5, with unresolved D. This CDR3 is 15 amino acids long. The germline V and J ends were trimmed by 4 bases and 2 bases, with 12 bases remaining between them. Per the germline V gene, CDR1 is MGHRA and CDR2 is YSYEKL. The CDR3 loop is CASSPIMAGNQPQHF. CDR3 DNA: TGCGCCAGCAGCCCGATAATGGCGGGCAATCAGCCCCAGCATTTT.

This chain joins TRBV4-3 and TRBJ1-1; weak D call: TRBD1 (6 bases). V was trimmed by 0 bases and J by 6 bases, leaving 17 bases between them. CDR1 is LGHNA and CDR2 is YSLEER in the germline V gene. The CDR3 is 16 residues long. The CDR3 loop reads CASSQDPGDGSSEAFF. Written as DNA, the CDR3 is TGCGCCAGCAGCCAAGACCCAGGGGACGGTTCCTCTGAAGCTTTCTTT.

The V gene is TRBV5-1, the J gene TRBJ1-6; perhaps TRBD1 as D (6 bases). Germline V lookup: CDR1 SGHRS, CDR2 YFSETQ. Trimming removed 3 bases at V and 0 bases at J, with 10 bases between. The CDR3 consists of 16 residues. CDR3 in DNA: TGCGCCAGCAGCTCCGGACAGAGCTCCTATAATTCACCCCTCCACTTT. This sequence encodes CASSSGQSSYNSPLHF. Together with reference TRBV5-1 and TRBJ1-6, the CDR3 gives the full variable domain: KAGVTQTPRYLIKTRGQQVTLSCSPISGHRSVSWYQQTPGQGLQFLFEYFSETQRNKGNFPGRFSGRQFSNSRSEMNVSTLELGDSALYLCASSSGQSSYNSPLHFGNGTRLTVT.

The rearrangement joins TRBV4-3 to TRBJ1-4, with D maybe TRBD1 (6 bases). Germline CDR1 reads LGHNA; CDR2 reads YSLEER. Deletions cut 0 bases from V and 7 bases from J, with 6 bases between. This CDR3 spans 13 amino acids. The CDR3 loop reads CASSQDRGEKLFF. The DNA for the CDR3 is TGCGCCAGCAGCCAAGACAGGGGTGAAAAACTGTTTTTT.

This clone was detected only a few times. V usage is TRBV18 and J usage is TRBJ1-2, with unresolved D. The V gene lost 3 bases and the J gene lost 6 bases, with 14 bases spanning the gap. Germline CDR1 KGHSH, CDR2 LQKENI. This CDR3 has 14 amino acids. The CDR3 bases are TGTGCCAGCTCACCCGGTGAAACAGACGATGGCTACACCTTC. Its protein is CASSPGETDDGYTF.

This clone appeared once. The rearrangement joins TRBV20-1 to TRBJ2-7, with D possibly being TRBD2 (5 bases). V lost 6 bases, J lost 3 bases, and 6 bases lay in between. There are 10 residues in the CDR3. Germline V gene sequence: CDR1 DFQATT, CDR2 SNEGSKA (reference sequence). The CDR3 sequence: CSAGSYEQYF. CDR3 DNA: TGCAGTGCAGGGAGCTACGAGCAGTACTTC.

The gene calls are TRBV7-2 and TRBJ2-3, with 9 bases that match TRBD2. This CDR3 spans 18 amino acids. J lost 0 bases, V lost 3 bases, and 10 bases had no gene match. Germline values: CDR1 SGHTA, CDR2 FQGNSA. As DNA, the CDR3 is TGTGCCAGCAGCTTGAAAGGACTAGCGTCTTCTAGCACAGATACGCAGTATTTT. Protein sequence: CASSLKGLASSSTDTQYF.

The V call is TRBV27, the J call TRBJ1-1; D gene ambiguous. The length of the CDR3 is 15 residues. Germline values: CDR1 MNHEY, CDR2 SMNVEV (reference sequence). V lost 2 bases and J 1 base, leaving 11 bases between the germline ends. The CDR3 here is CASSLAPRQNTEAFF. Here the CDR3 DNA reads TGTGCCAGCAGTTTAGCCCCGAGGCAGAACACTGAAGCTTTCTTT.

V is TRBV29-1 and J is TRBJ2-5, with 15 bases fitting TRBD2. Germline CDR1 SQVTM, CDR2 ANQGSEA. The CDR3 has 15 residues. Losses at the gene ends were 3 bases for V and 5 bases for J; bases not matched to a gene: 4. CDR3 loop: CSVEGTSGGSETQYF. DNA of the CDR3: TGCAGCGTTGAGGGGACTAGCGGGGGGTCGGAGACCCAGTACTTC.

V usage is TRBV4-3 and J usage is TRBJ2-5; 9 bases agree with TRBD2. The CDR3 has 15 residues. Germline CDR1 is LGHNA and CDR2 is YSLEER. With V trimmed by 0 bases and J by 5 bases, 4 bases remained unmatched. The CDR3 region is CASSQEGLAGETQYF. CDR3 in DNA: TGCGCCAGCAGCCAAGAGGGACTAGCAGGGGAGACCCAGTACTTC.

This chain connects TRBV7-2 to TRBJ2-1, with D possibly being TRBD2 (7 bases). Germline-derived CDR1 and CDR2 are SGHTA and FQGNSA. This CDR3 spans 18 amino acids. V lost 1 base and J lost 7, with 23 bases in between. The CDR3 nucleotides are TGTGCCAGCAGCTTAGGGCGTTTCGGCGGGGGCGAAGGGAATGAGCAGTTCTTC. Translating it yields CASSLGRFGGGEGNEQFF.

The V and J genes are TRBV12-5 and TRBJ1-2; D not certain. With 0 bases removed from V and 7 bases from J, the gap between germline ends came to 12 bases. This CDR3 is 14 amino acids long. Germline V gives CDR1 LGHNT, CDR2 FRNRAP. The CDR3 sequence: CASGLVRARGGYTF. As DNA, the CDR3 is TGTGCTAGTGGTTTGGTACGAGCCCGTGGTGGCTACACCTTC.

This rearrangement joins TRBV7-8 to TRBJ1-1; possible D gene TRBD1, 5 bases. The V gene lost 5 bases and the J gene lost 1 base, with 14 bases spanning the gap. The CDR3 contains 15 residues. Per germline, CDR1 SGHVS and CDR2 FQNEAQ. In nucleotides, the CDR3 is TGTGCCAGCAGCGCCAGGCAGGGCCCGAACACTGAAGCTTTCTTT. It yields the protein CASSARQGPNTEAFF. Drawing the rest from reference TRBV7-8 and TRBJ1-1, the complete variable domain is GAGVSQSPRYKVAKRGQDVALRCDPISGHVSLFWYQQALGQGPEFLTYFQNEAQLDKSGLPSDRFFAERPEGSVSTLKIQRTQQEDSAVYLCASSARQGPNTEAFFGQGTRLTVV.

The rearrangement joins TRBV25-1 to TRBJ2-2, with 8 bases fitting TRBD1. From germline, CDR1 is MGHDK and CDR2 SYGVNS. V dropped 2 bases and J dropped 6; count of bases not matched to a gene: 8. This CDR3 spans 16 amino acids. CDR3 sequence: CASSEPWTGIAGELFF. The CDR3 DNA follows: TGTGCCAGCAGTGAACCCTGGACAGGGATTGCCGGGGAGCTGTTTTTT.

This chain uses TRBV19 with TRBJ1-2; tentatively, D is TRBD1 (5 bases). The germline V gene has CDR1 LNHDA and CDR2 SQIVND (reference sequence). CDR3 size: 15 residues. Between the trimmed V and J ends, which lost 1 base and 3 bases, there was a span of 12 bases. The CDR3 coding sequence is TGTGCCAGTAGTATAGTGGCCAGGGAAGACTATGGCTACACCTTC. This sequence encodes CASSIVAREDYGYTF. Looking up the rest from reference TRBV19 and TRBJ1-2 gives the full variable domain: DGGITQSPKYLFRKEGQNVTLSCEQNLNHDAMYWYRQDPGQGLRLIYYSQIVNDFQKGDIAEGYSVSREKKESFPLTVTSAQKNPTAFYLCASSIVAREDYGYTFGSGTRLTVV.

The chain couples TRBV5-4 to TRBJ2-2; 11 nucleotides line up with TRBD2. The germline V gene has CDR1 SGHNT and CDR2 YYREEE (reference sequence). CDR3 length: 15 amino acids. Trimming took 4 bases from V and 4 from J; bases not matched to a gene: 3. In DNA form, the CDR3 reads TGTGCCAGCAGCGCCGGGACTAGCGGCACCGGGGAGCTGTTTTTT. Translating it yields CASSAGTSGTGELFF. Full variable domain (missing parts from reference TRBV5-4 and TRBJ2-2): ETGVTQSPTHLIKTRGQQVTLRCSSQSGHNTVSWYQQALGQGPQFIFQYYREEENGRGNFPPRFSGLQFPNYSSELNVNALELDDSALYLCASSAGTSGTGELFFGEGSRLTVL.

The chain recombines TRBV14 with TRBJ2-3; no reliable D call. This CDR3 is built from 16 residues. Germline values: CDR1 SGHDN, CDR2 FVKESK. Trimming took off 1 base at V and 1 base at J, with 12 bases between the two ends. CDR3 protein: CASSQGSSWGTDTQYF. The CDR3, as DNA: TGTGCCAGCAGCCAAGGGAGTAGTTGGGGCACAGATACGCAGTATTTT.

The chain recombines TRBV19 with TRBJ1-2, with D possibly being TRBD1 (6 bases). This CDR3 has 13 residues. Trimming removed 2 bases at V and 8 bases at J, with 12 bases between. Germline V CDR1 and CDR2: LNHDA, SQIVND (reference sequence). CDR3 nucleotides: TGTGCCAGTAGTATACGGACAGCCGGGGGCTACACCTTC. It is translated as CASSIRTAGGYTF.

The chain recombines TRBV18 with TRBJ2-2, with 8 bases matching TRBD1. J lost 6 bases, V lost 4 bases, and 10 bases had no gene match. There are 16 residues in the CDR3. The germline V gene has CDR1 KGHSH and CDR2 LQKENI. CDR3 sequence: CASSLGQGQVPGELFF. The CDR3 DNA follows: TGTGCCAGCTCACTTGGACAGGGTCAGGTTCCCGGGGAGCTGTTTTTT. The full variable domain, its missing parts supplied by reference TRBV18 and TRBJ2-2, is NAGVMQNPRHLVRRRGQEARLRCSPMKGHSHVYWYRQLPEEGLKFMVYLQKENIIDESGMPKERFSAEFPKEGPSILRIQQVVRGDSAAYFCASSLGQGQVPGELFFGEGSRLTVL.

V gene TRBV5-8 combines with J gene TRBJ1-2; no firm D call. Germline CDR1 and CDR2: SGHTS and YDEGEE. The ends were cut back, 0 bases at V and 1 base at J, with 4 bases in the middle. The CDR3 contains 13 residues. The DNA of the CDR3 is TGTGCCAGCAGCTTGGACGGTAACTATGGCTACACCTTC. Its translation: CASSLDGNYGYTF.

The chain combines TRBV9 with TRBJ1-2, with TRBD1 identical over 7 bases. CDR3 length: 13 amino acids. The V gene end was trimmed by 2 bases and the J gene end by 3 bases; junction bases not matched to a gene: 1. CDR1 SGDLS and CDR2 YYNGEE come from the germline V gene. The CDR3 coding sequence is TGTGCCAGCAGCGTCGGGACAGACTATGGCTACACCTTC. Amino acids: CASSVGTDYGYTF.

Written as DNA, the CDR3 is TGTGCCAGCACGGAGACAGGGGGACGAGGGGCCAACGTCCTGACTTTC. Translating gives CASTETGGRGANVLTF. The chain employs TRBV2 and TRBJ2-6; 9 positions agree with TRBD1. The CDR3 consists of 16 residues. The V and J ends lost 7 bases and 4 bases, in that order; junction bases with no gene match: 8. Germline values: CDR1 SNHLY, CDR2 FYNNEI.

J is TRBJ1-4 and V is TRBV7-9; D is ambiguous. Trimming cost V 5 bases and J 8 bases, with 18 bases left between them. The CDR3 length is 15 residues. From germline, CDR1 is SEHNR and CDR2 FQNEAQ (reference sequence). The CDR3 loop is CASSPTSRSGEKLFF. CDR3 coding DNA: TGTGCCAGCAGCCCCACGTCAAGATCGGGGGAAAAACTGTTTTTT.

This sequence joins TRBV6-1 and TRBJ2-5; possibly TRBD1 for D (6 bases). Per germline, CDR1 MNHNS and CDR2 SASEGT. The CDR3 is 14 residues long. Between the trimmed V and J ends, which lost 0 bases and 12 bases, there was a span of 17 bases. CDR3 nucleotides: TGTGCCAGCAGTGAAGCTGGCCAGGGGAGAGGGGAGTACTTC. It encodes CASSEAGQGRGEYF.

The genes are TRBV7-7 and TRBJ2-1; D may be TRBD2 (5 bases). V lost 2 bases, J lost 0 bases, and 11 bases lay in between. This CDR3 region has 16 residues. Germline CDR1 and CDR2: SSHAT and FNYEAQ (reference sequence). In nucleotides, the CDR3 is TGTGCCAGCAGCTTACGACCCAGCGGCTCCTACAATGAGCAGTTCTTC. It specifies CASSLRPSGSYNEQFF.

The J gene is TRBJ2-5, the V gene TRBV9; 8 bases fit TRBD1. CDR3 size: 17 residues. Germline V gene data show CDR1 as SGDLS and CDR2 as YYNGEE. J lost 1 base, V lost 0 bases, and 8 bases had no gene match. Written as DNA, the CDR3 is TGTGCCAGCAGCGTAGGGGGCCGGGACAGGATCCAAGAGACCCAGTACTTC. It translates to CASSVGGRDRIQETQYF. Drawing the rest from reference TRBV9 and TRBJ2-5, the complete variable domain is DSGVTQTPKHLITATGQRVTLRCSPRSGDLSVYWYQQSLDQGLQFLIQYYNGEERAKGNILERFSAQQFPDLHSELNLSSLELGDSALYFCASSVGGRDRIQETQYFGPGTRLLVL.

This rearrangement joins TRBV7-2 to TRBJ1-2, with 7 positions matching TRBD1. CDR3 length equals 17 residues. CDR1 and CDR2 from the germline V gene are SGHTA and FQGNSA. Trimming took 0 bases from V and 4 from J; bases not matched to a gene: 11. In nucleotides, the CDR3 is TGTGCCAGCAGCTTAGCATACAGGGGCCCCCATAGCTATGGCTACACCTTC. Translating gives CASSLAYRGPHSYGYTF.

The V call is TRBV19, the J call TRBJ2-3; D perhaps matches TRBD1 (5 bases). The CDR3 totals 14 residues. The V end lost 4 bases, the J end lost 3 bases, and 11 bases lay between the germline ends. Germline V gene data show CDR1 as LNHDA and CDR2 as SQIVND (reference sequence). The CDR3 sequence is CASSKGRETDTQYF. The CDR3 bases are TGTGCCAGTAGTAAGGGCAGGGAAACAGATACGCAGTATTTT.

The rearrangement uses TRBV6-1 and TRBJ1-1; D not resolved. Germline assignment: CDR1 MNHNS and CDR2 SASEGT. The V end was cut by 1 base, the J end by 10 bases, with 16 bases between. This CDR3 spans 14 amino acids. In DNA form, the CDR3 reads TGTGCCAGCAGTGAAGTTGGAACTTCCCGGGGAGCTTTCTTT. It codes for CASSEVGTSRGAFF.